Shown below are 7 T cell receptor beta chains from a single sample sequenced in a study of regulatory T cells in long-lasting Graves disease. The time point denotes: newly diagnosed GD, antithyroid drugs for less than 3 months. Researchers made the TCR library from RNA that was extracted from PBMCs. Arm-PCR with iRepertoire HTBI primers amplified the CDR3 regions for these TCR beta libraries. TCRdb passed the multiplex PCR reads through MiXCR, listing each CDR3 protein once. The sample records around 450,000 distinct CDR3 sequences, just under 15% being singletons. This sample was shared with a second study, whose subject was T cells in Graves' hyperthyroidism and ophthalmopathy.

The sequences come from peripheral blood mononuclear cells (PBMCs), collected at new diagnosis, from a patient treated with antithyroid drugs. These receptor sequences come from a woman in her 30s with Graves disease.

This clonotype was observed at least ten times. The chain links TRBV5-1 to TRBJ2-3, with D perhaps matching TRBD1 or TRBD2 (5 bases each). V lost 0 bases to trimming and J lost 5 bases, with 13 bases between them. The CDR3 consists of 15 residues. Looked up from germline, CDR1 is SGHRS and CDR2 is YFSETQ. The CDR3 sequence is CASSLEGQGRDTQYF. The CDR3 DNA is TGCGCCAGCAGCTTGGAGGGGCAGGGACGAGATACGCAGTATTTT. The full variable domain, rest sourced from reference TRBV5-1 and TRBJ2-3, is KAGVTQTPRYLIKTRGQQVTLSCSPISGHRSVSWYQQTPGQGLQFLFEYFSETQRNKGNFPGRFSGRQFSNSRSEMNVSTLELGDSALYLCASSLEGQGRDTQYFGPGTRLTVL.

This clonotype was seen repeatedly, ten times or more. The genes are TRBV9 and TRBJ2-1; tentative D call: TRBD1 (5 bases). The CDR3 runs to 14 residues. The V end was cut by 0 bases, the J end by 7 bases, with 11 bases between. CDR1 is SGDLS, CDR2 YYNGEE, per germline. CDR3 nucleotides: TGTGCCAGCAGCGTAGATAGGGCAGGGAATGAGCAGTTCTTC. Translating it yields CASSVDRAGNEQFF.

This clonotype was counted only a few times. The chain employs TRBV7-8 and TRBJ2-7; D is unresolved. Looked up from germline, CDR1 is SGHVS and CDR2 is FQNEAQ. This CDR3 spans 13 amino acids. V was pared by 4 bases and J by 3 bases, with 10 bases between. In DNA form, the CDR3 reads TGTGCCAGCAGCTCCCAAAGGGACTACGAGCAGTACTTC. Translated: CASSSQRDYEQYF.

This clonotype appeared many times. J is TRBJ1-1 and V is TRBV6-1; possible D gene TRBD1, 5 bases. Germline V gene sequence: CDR1 MNHNS, CDR2 SASEGT. Trimming pared 3 bases from V and 2 bases from J, leaving 16 bases between. The CDR3 sequence is 16 residues long. The CDR3 region is CASSDWVGRGNTEAFF. The CDR3 DNA reads TGTGCCAGCAGTGACTGGGTGGGTCGGGGCAACACTGAAGCTTTCTTT.

In the case of this clonotype: Here the CDR3 omits its conserved ending phenylalanine or tryptophan, so a read error is the likely source. V usage is TRBV18 and J usage is TRBJ2-2, with 10 bases identical to TRBD2. V gave up 3 bases and J gave up 3 bases; unmatched junction bases: 7. Germline loops: CDR1 KGHSH, CDR2 LQKENI. CDR3 length: 17 residues. The CDR3 nucleotides read TGTGCCAGCTCACCCCAACTAGCGGGAAAGGACACCGGGGAGCTGTTTCTT. Translating it yields CASSPQLAGKDTGELFL.

This clonotype was counted between two and nine times. The chain uses TRBV29-1 and TRBJ1-4, with a tentative D call TRBD1 (5 bases). This CDR3 is built from 13 residues. Per germline, CDR1 SQVTM and CDR2 ANQGSEA. V was clipped by 4 bases and J by 0 bases, with 6 bases between them. CDR3 in amino acids: CSVGTSTNEKLFF. CDR3 bases: TGCAGCGTTGGGACATCAACTAATGAAAAACTGTTTTTT.

This clonotype has only a few counts. The chain uses TRBV9 and TRBJ1-1; D not certain. Germline V gene data show CDR1 as SGDLS and CDR2 as YYNGEE. CDR3 length: 14 amino acids. The V end was cut by 0 bases, the J end by 1 base, with 7 bases between. Here the CDR3 reads CASSVGAANTEAFF. DNA of the CDR3: TGTGCCAGCAGCGTAGGTGCAGCGAACACTGAAGCTTTCTTT.